Below are 10 T cell receptor beta chains sequenced from a single sample in a study of control samples from healthy donors and cancer patients (dated by TCRdb to 2019 to 2021). Libraries were prepared through the immunoSEQ multiplex PCR assay. Entries here come from immuneACCESS through TCRdb and include only in-frame sequences with V and J called. Some clones fail to appear in such tables; in the studies checked, an unresolved V gene covers under half of the shortfall, and the cause of the remainder is unknown. This sample gives some 410,000 clones in total; 80% to 95% of them show up just once. The leading ten clones occupy 6% to 7% of the sample. Sequenced material: PBMCs. The receptors shown here come from a man between 35 and 55 years old with head and neck cancer.

This rearrangement joins TRBV30 to TRBJ1-2; maybe TRBD1 (5 bases). CDR1 and CDR2 (germline): GTSNPN, SVGIG (reference sequence). Trimming took off 2 bases at V and 3 bases at J, with 10 bases between the two ends. The CDR3 spans 13 residues. CDR3 amino acids: CAWSLQADYGYTF. The CDR3, as DNA: TGTGCCTGGAGTTTACAGGCAGACTATGGCTACACCTTC.

The genes are TRBV6-5 and TRBJ2-7; 7 bases line up with TRBD2. V lost 0 bases and J lost 4; bases outside the gene matches: 3. The germline V gene encodes CDR1 MNHEY and CDR2 SVGAGI. The CDR3 is 14 amino acids. CDR3 nucleotide sequence: TGTGCCAGCAGTTACTCGGGGGGAGGGTACGAGCAGTACTTC. Residues: CASSYSGGGYEQYF.

This clone was seen more than once but under ten times. This chain uses TRBV24-1 with TRBJ1-5, with 7 bases matching TRBD1. V shed 12 bases, J shed 2 bases, and the junction held 6 bases outside the gene matches. Germline V CDR1 and CDR2: KGHDR, SFDVKD. CDR3 length: 13 amino acids. The CDR3 DNA is TGTGCCTCGCAGGGGGTTGGCAATCAGCCCCAGCATTTT. Protein product: CASQGVGNQPQHF.

V is TRBV4-3 and J is TRBJ1-6; D is unclear. The CDR3 is 13 amino acids. Deletions cut 4 bases from V and 6 bases from J, with 7 bases between. The germline gives CDR1 LGHNA, CDR2 YSLEER. The CDR3 nucleotides read TGCGCCAGCAGCCCGGGTCCTAATTCACCCCTCCACTTT. Its translation is CASSPGPNSPLHF.

The CDR3 loop reads CASSQDPTSGNTGELFF. CDR3 in DNA: TGCGCCAGCAGCCAAGATCCGACTAGCGGGAACACCGGGGAGCTGTTTTTT. The chain carries TRBV4-1 and TRBJ2-2; 9 positions match TRBD2. CDR1 and CDR2 from the germline V gene are MGHRA and YSYEKL. V gave up 0 bases and J gave up 1 base; unmatched junction bases: 3. CDR3 size: 17 residues.

This clone has ten or more counts. The rearrangement joins TRBV28 to TRBJ1-3, with D hard to call. This CDR3 spans 13 amino acids. V was trimmed by 3 bases and J by 3 bases, leaving 6 bases between them. CDR1 and CDR2 from the germline V gene are MDHEN and SYDVKM. In DNA form, the CDR3 reads TGTGCCAGCAGTTTTACGTTTGGAAACACCATATATTTT. It is translated as CASSFTFGNTIYF.

A remark on this clone: The junction does not match germline at one end; this may be a read error. The rearrangement uses TRBV30 and TRBJ1-1; 11 bases are shared with TRBD1. The length of the CDR3 is 14 residues. Per the germline V gene, CDR1 is GTSNPN and CDR2 is SVGIG (reference sequence). The CDR3 spells CAWSALLDRGRPVF. Written as DNA, the CDR3 is TGTGCCTGGAGTGCCCTCTTGGACAGGGGGCGCCCGGTCTTT.

The rearrangement uses TRBV6-5 and TRBJ1-5, with D hard to call. The germline gives CDR1 MNHEY, CDR2 SVGAGI. The CDR3 length is 15 residues. Trimming took 6 bases from V and 0 from J, leaving 12 bases between them. CDR3 residues: CASRPDGNSNQPQHF. CDR3 nucleotides: TGTGCCAGCAGGCCGGACGGAAATAGCAATCAGCCCCAGCATTTT.

The V call is TRBV6-5, the J call TRBJ2-5; tentative D call: TRBD2 (6 bases). Trimming removed 0 bases from V and 3 bases from J, with 11 bases in between. The germline V gene has CDR1 MNHEY and CDR2 SVGAGI. CDR3 length: 15 amino acids. The chain's CDR3 is CASSYSLRREETQYF. The CDR3 DNA reads TGTGCCAGCAGTTACTCTCTCCGGAGGGAAGAGACCCAGTACTTC.

The rearrangement joins TRBV9 to TRBJ1-2; 10 nucleotides agree with TRBD1. This CDR3 spans 15 amino acids. Germline trimming cut 2 bases from V and 7 bases from J; bases unmatched to any gene: 8. The germline V gene has CDR1 SGDLS and CDR2 YYNGEE. The CDR3 spells CASSVGTGEKSGYTF. As DNA, the CDR3 is TGTGCCAGCAGCGTTGGGACAGGGGAGAAATCTGGCTACACCTTC.